This TCR beta chain derives from a study of response to subunit inactivated influenza vaccine. The CDR3 totals 14 residues. The V end was cut by 2 bases, the J end by 9 bases, with 14 bases between. Germline values: CDR1 MDHEN, CDR2 SYDVKM. General study findings and limits: Authors suggested each seasonal flu vaccination may recruit only limited numbers of new T cells.

TCRdb redid the calling of the RT-PCR reads with MiXCR, one entry per CDR3 protein. The sample holds approximately 300,000 distinct CDR3 sequences, 20% to 25% seen once. Of note for this clonotype: What it recognizes is unknown.

The chain is built from TRBV28 and TRBJ2-1; TRBD2 is a possible D gene (5 bases). The TCR comes from a man between 50 and 75 years old who received an inactivated influenza vaccine. Sequencing used PBMCs from blood, obtained 21 months after vaccination. DNA of the CDR3: TGTGCCAGCAGTTTAACCCCGTCTGGAGGTGAGCAGTTCTTC. It specifies CASSLTPSGGEQFF.